This paragraph covers one T cell receptor beta chain sequence. The V end lost 2 bases, the J end lost 2 bases, and 14 bases lay between the germline ends. This CDR3 comprises 16 residues. The germline V gene has CDR1 SNHLY and CDR2 FYNNEI. The data originate from a study of long-term antiretroviral therapy in people with HIV. Samples were assayed with immunoSEQ v3.0 at survey level. Here immunoSEQ multiplex PCR was the method, and the copy in TCRdb shows in-frame clones only, minus some. Here the sample spans tens of thousands of clones, 87% being singletons. The receptor was derived from a man aged 18 to 29 with HIV. The sequencing here drew on unsorted PBMCs, taken 1.1 years after starting antiretroviral therapy. V is TRBV2 and J is TRBJ2-3; either TRBD1 or TRBD2 may fit D (5 bases each). CDR3 protein: CASSESRDRVTDTQYF. DNA for the CDR3: TGTGCCAGCAGTGAATCCCGGGACCGGGTCACAGATACGCAGTATTTT. Complete variable domain (other parts from reference TRBV2 and TRBJ2-3): EPEVTQTPSHQVTQMGQEVILRCVPISNHLYFYWYRQILGQKVEFLVSFYNNEISEKSEIFDDQFSVERPDGSNFTLKIRSTKLEDSAMYFCASSESRDRVTDTQYFGPGTRLTVL.